Presented here are 3 T cell receptor beta chains from one specimen sequenced in a study of graft-versus-host responses after intestinal transplantation. TCRdb keeps only in-frame clones here, not all; method: immunoSEQ multiplex PCR. Of over 100,000 clones in the sample, approximately 95% were seen once. Their cognate antigens are unknown. Sequenced material: unstimulated CD8+ T cells sorted from spleen or lymph node cells, taken before intestinal transplant. The receptors come from a human donor who received an intestinal transplant.

This clone was counted a single time. The chain combines TRBV4-2 with TRBJ2-1; perhaps TRBD2 as D (6 bases). Between the trimmed V and J ends, which lost 1 base and 3 bases, there was a span of 16 bases. Germline V gene sequence: CDR1 LGHNA, CDR2 YNFKEQ. The CDR3 length is 17 residues. This CDR3 is CASSQVSGPSLYNEQFF. In DNA, the CDR3 is TGTGCCAGCAGCCAAGTGAGCGGGCCTTCTCTCTACAATGAGCAGTTCTTC.

This chain connects TRBV28 to TRBJ2-5, with a tentative D call TRBD2 (6 bases). The CDR3 loop spans 14 amino acids. V gave up 6 bases and J gave up 4 bases, with 15 bases separating them. Germline V gene data show CDR1 as MDHEN and CDR2 as SYDVKM. The CDR3: CASSSLPEGETQYF. CDR3 nucleotide sequence: TGTGCCAGCAGCTCTCTACCGGAGGGAGAGACCCAGTACTTC.

This clone has a single count. The V and J genes are TRBV30 and TRBJ2-7, with TRBD1 matching over 10 bases. After removal of 4 bases from V and 4 bases from J, the junction contained 10 bases not matched to a gene. Germline CDR1 is GTSNPN and CDR2 is SVGIG (reference sequence). The CDR3 runs 15 residues. CDR3 nucleotide sequence: TGTGCCTGGATTACTATGGACAGGGGGGAATACGAGCAGTACTTC. Encoded protein: CAWITMDRGEYEQYF.